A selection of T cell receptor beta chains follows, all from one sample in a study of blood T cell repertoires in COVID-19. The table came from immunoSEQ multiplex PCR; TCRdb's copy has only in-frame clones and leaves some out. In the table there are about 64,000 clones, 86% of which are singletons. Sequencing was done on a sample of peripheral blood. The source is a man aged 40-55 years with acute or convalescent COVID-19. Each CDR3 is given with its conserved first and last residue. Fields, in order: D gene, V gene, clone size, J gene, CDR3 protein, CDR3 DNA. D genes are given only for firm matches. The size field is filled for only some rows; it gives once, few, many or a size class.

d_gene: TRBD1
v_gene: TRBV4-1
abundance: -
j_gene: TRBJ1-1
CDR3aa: CASQGVLKNTEAFF
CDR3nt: TGCGCCAGCCAGGGGGTCCTCAAGAACACTGAAGCTTTCTTT

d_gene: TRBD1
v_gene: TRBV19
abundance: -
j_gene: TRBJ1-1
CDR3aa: CASWTGRVGNTEAFF
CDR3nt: TGTGCCAGTTGGACAGGGAGGGTGGGAAACACTGAAGCTTTCTTT

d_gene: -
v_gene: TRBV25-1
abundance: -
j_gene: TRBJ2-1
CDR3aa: CASSEPGLSEQFF
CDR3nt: TGTGCCAGCAGTGAACCGGGATTGAGCGAGCAGTTCTTC

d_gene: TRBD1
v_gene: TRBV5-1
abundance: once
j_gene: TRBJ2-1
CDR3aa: CASSGGTGPPRNEQFF
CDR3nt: TGCGCCAGCAGCGGAGGGACAGGCCCCCCGAGGAATGAGCAGTTCTTC

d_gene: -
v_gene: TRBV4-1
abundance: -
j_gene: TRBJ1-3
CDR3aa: CASSQEVAAGNTIYF
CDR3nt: TGCGCCAGCAGCCAAGAGGTGGCGGCTGGAAACACCATATATTTT

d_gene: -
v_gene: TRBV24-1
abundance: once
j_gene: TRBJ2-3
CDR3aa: CATSDGLTRNTQYF
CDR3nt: TGTGCCACCAGTGATGGGCTAACTCGTAATACGCAGTATTTT

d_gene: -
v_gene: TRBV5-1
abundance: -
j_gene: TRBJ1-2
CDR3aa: CASSLDDSSSYGYTF
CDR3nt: TGCGCCAGCAGCTTGGATGACTCTAGCTCCTATGGCTACACCTTC

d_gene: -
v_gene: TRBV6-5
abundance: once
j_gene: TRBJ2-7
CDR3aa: CASTNGVSYEQYF
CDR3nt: TGTGCCAGCACGAACGGGGTGTCCTACGAGCAGTACTTC

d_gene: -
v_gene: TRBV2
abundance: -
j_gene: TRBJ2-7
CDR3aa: CANRQDRGEQYF
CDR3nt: TGTGCCAACCGACAGGATCGGGGAGAGCAGTACTTC

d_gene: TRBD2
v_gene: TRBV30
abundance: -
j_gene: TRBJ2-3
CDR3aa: CAWSVVAGGRTDTQYF
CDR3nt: TGTGCCTGGAGTGTAGTAGCGGGGGGACGCACAGATACGCAGTATTTT

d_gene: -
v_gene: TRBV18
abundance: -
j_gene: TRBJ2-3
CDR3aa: CASSPSLVPDTQYF
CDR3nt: TGTGCCAGCTCACCAAGTCTAGTCCCGGATACGCAGTATTTT

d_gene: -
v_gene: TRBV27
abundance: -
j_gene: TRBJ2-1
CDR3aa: CASSYSSSYNEQFF
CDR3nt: TGTGCCAGCAGTTACTCTAGCTCCTACAATGAGCAGTTCTTC

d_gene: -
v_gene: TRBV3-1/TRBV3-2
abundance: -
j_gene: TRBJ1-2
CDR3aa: CASSQGDTAHYGYTF
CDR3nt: TGTGCCAGCAGCCAAGGGGACACAGCCCACTATGGCTACACCTTC

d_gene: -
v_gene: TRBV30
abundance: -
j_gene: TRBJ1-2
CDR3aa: CAWGQGNYGYTF
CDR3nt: TGTGCCTGGGGGCAGGGAAACTATGGCTACACCTTC

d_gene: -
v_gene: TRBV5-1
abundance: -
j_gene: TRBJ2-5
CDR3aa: CASSFGQIGETQYF
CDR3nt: TGCGCCAGCAGCTTTGGACAAATCGGAGAGACCCAGTACTTC

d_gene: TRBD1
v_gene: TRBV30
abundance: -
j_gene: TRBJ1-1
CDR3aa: CAWSSRTGKTEAFF
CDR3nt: TGTGCCTGGTCGTCACGGACAGGTAAAACTGAAGCTTTCTTT

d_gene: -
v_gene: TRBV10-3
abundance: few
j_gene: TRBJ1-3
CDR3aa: CAITRQGEVFGNTIYF
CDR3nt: TGTGCCATCACTCGGCAAGGGGAAGTCTTTGGAAACACCATATATTTT

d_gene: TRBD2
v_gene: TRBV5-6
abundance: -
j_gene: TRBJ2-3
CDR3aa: CASSLSGVAGDLNTQYF
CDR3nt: TGTGCCAGCAGCTTGTCGGGGGTAGCGGGGGATCTCAATACGCAGTATTTT

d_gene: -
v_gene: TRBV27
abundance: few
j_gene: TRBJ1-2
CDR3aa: CASSLSYRERNTF
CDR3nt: TGTGCCAGCAGTTTATCTTACAGGGAGAGGAACACCTTC

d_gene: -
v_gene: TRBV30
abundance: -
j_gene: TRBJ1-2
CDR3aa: CAWSLERGGYGYTF
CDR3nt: TGTGCCTGGAGCCTTGAAAGGGGAGGATATGGCTACACCTTC

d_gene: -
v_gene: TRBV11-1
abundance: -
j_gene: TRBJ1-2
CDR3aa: CASSPDQGYGYTF
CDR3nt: TGTGCCAGCAGCCCGGACCAGGGGTATGGCTACACCTTC

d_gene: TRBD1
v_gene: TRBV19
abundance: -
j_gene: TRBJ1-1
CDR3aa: CASSPRQGAEAFF
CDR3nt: TGTGCCAGTAGTCCCCGACAGGGGGCGGAAGCTTTCTTT

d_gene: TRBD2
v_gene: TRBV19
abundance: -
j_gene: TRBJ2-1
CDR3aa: CASAGLAGGLAYNEQFF
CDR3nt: TGTGCCAGTGCGGGACTAGCGGGGGGATTAGCCTACAATGAGCAGTTCTTC

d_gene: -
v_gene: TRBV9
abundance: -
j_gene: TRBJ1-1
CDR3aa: CASSPRRRETEAFF
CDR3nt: TGTGCCAGCAGCCCGCGGAGACGAGAGACTGAAGCTTTCTTT

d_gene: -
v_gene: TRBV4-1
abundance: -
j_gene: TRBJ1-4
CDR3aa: CASSPRGEKLFF
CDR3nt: TGCGCCAGCAGCCCTCGGGGAGAAAAACTGTTTTTT

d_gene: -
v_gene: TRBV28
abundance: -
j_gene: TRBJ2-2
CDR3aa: CASSLGGGGAGTGELFF
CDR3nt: TGTGCCAGCAGTTTAGGAGGAGGGGGCGCGGGGACCGGGGAGCTGTTTTTT

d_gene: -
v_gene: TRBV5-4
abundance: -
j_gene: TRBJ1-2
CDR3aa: CASSLAQPDANYGYTF
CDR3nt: TGTGCCAGCAGCTTGGCACAGCCTGATGCTAACTATGGCTACACCTTC

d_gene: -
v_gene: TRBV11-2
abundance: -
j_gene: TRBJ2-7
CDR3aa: CASSFNYEQYF
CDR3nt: TGTGCCAGCAGCTTTAATTACGAGCAGTACTTC

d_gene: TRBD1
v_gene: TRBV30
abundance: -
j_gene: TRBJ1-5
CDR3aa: CAWSVRGGPSQPQHF
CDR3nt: TGTGCCTGGAGTGTACGAGGGGGCCCCAGTCAGCCCCAGCATTTT

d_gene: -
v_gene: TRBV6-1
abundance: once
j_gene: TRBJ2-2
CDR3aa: CASSFSTPAGELFF
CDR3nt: TGTGCCAGCAGTTTCTCTACTCCTGCCGGGGAGCTGTTTTTT

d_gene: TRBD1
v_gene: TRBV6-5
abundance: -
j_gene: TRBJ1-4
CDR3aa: CASSSGTVHEKLFF
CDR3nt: TGTGCCAGCAGTTCCGGGACAGTCCATGAAAAACTGTTTTTT

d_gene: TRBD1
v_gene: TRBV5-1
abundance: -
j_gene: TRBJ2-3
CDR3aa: CASSLGGTGDDTQYF
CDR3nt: TGCGCCAGCAGCCTCGGTGGGACAGGGGACGATACGCAGTATTTT

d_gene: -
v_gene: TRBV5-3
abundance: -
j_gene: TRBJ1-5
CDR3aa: CARRTEGFWSNQPQHF
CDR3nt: TGTGCCAGAAGGACGGAGGGGTTTTGGAGCAATCAGCCCCAGCATTTT

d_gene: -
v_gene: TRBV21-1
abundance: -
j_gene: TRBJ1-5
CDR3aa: CASSKAKSGTGVYSNQPQHF
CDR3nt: TGTGCCAGCAGCAAAGCAAAATCCGGGACAGGGGTATATAGCAATCAGCCCCAGCATTTT

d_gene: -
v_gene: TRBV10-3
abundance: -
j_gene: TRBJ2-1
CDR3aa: CAISEARTGSSNEQFF
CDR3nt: TGTGCCATCAGTGAGGCCCGGACGGGGTCAAGCAATGAGCAGTTCTTC

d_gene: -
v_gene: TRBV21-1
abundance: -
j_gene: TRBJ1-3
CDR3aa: CASSARRGGKAGNTIYF
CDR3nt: TGTGCCAGCAGCGCTCGGAGGGGGGGAAAAGCTGGAAACACCATATATTTT

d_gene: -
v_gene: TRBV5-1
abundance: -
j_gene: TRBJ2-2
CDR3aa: CASSLGWADGYAGELFF
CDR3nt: TGCGCCAGCAGCTTGGGGTGGGCCGATGGGTACGCCGGGGAGCTGTTTTTT

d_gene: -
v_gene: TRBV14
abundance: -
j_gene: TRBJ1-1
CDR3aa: CASSQAGWTEAFF
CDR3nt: TGTGCCAGCAGCCAGGCAGGGTGGACTGAAGCTTTCTTT

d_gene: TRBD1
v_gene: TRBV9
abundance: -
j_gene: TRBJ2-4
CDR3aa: CASSVSGQGPSGGIQYF
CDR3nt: TGTGCCAGCAGCGTATCAGGACAGGGTCCTTCTGGGGGCATTCAGTACTTC

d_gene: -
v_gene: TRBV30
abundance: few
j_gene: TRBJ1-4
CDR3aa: CAWSVLSRDEKLFF
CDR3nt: TGTGCCTGGAGTGTACTTTCCAGGGATGAAAAACTGTTTTTT

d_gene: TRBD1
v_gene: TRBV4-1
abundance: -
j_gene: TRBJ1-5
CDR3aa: CASSQLGQDRQPQHF
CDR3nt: TGCGCCAGCAGCCAACTAGGACAGGATCGTCAGCCCCAGCATTTT

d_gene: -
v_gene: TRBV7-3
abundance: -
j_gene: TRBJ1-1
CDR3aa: CASSPGSRNTEAFF
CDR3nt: TGTGCCAGCAGCCCTGGGAGTAGAAACACTGAAGCTTTCTTT

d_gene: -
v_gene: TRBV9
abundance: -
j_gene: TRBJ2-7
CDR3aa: CASSVGQASSYEQYF
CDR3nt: TGTGCCAGCAGCGTAGGACAGGCGAGCTCCTACGAGCAGTACTTC

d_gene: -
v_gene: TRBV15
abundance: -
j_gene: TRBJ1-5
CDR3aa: CATSSRGMGQPQHF
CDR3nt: TGTGCCACCAGCAGCAGGGGAATGGGTCAGCCCCAGCATTTT

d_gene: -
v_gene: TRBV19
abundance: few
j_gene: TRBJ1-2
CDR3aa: CASSVSGANYGYTF
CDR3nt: TGTGCCAGTAGTGTTTCGGGAGCTAACTATGGCTACACCTTC

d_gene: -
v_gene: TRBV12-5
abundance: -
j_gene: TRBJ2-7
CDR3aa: CASGPREEQYF
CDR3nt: TGTGCTAGTGGTCCCCGGGAGGAGCAGTACTTC

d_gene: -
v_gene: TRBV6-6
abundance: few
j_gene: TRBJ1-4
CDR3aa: CASSYGQGGTNEKLFF
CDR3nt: TGTGCCAGCAGTTACGGGCAGGGAGGGACTAATGAAAAACTGTTTTTT

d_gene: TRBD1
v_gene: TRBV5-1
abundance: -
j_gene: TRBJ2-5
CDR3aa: CASSLVRRGETQYF
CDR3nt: TGCGCCAGCAGCTTGGTTCGCAGGGGGGAGACCCAGTACTTC

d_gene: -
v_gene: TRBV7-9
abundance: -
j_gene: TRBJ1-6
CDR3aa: CASSLGIVRGGSPLHF
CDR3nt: TGTGCCAGCAGCCTCGGCATAGTTAGGGGCGGATCACCCCTCCACTTT

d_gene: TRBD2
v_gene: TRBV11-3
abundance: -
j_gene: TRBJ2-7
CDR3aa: CASSWTSGGYEQYF
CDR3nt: TGTGCCAGCAGCTGGACTAGCGGGGGATACGAGCAGTACTTC

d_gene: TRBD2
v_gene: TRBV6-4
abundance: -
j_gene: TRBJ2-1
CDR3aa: CASSDSSAGGHNEQFF
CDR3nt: TGTGCCAGCAGTGACTCTAGCGCGGGGGGGCACAATGAGCAGTTCTTC

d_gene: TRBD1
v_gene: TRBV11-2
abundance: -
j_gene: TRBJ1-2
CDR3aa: CASSLGQGAGYGYTF
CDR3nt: TGTGCCAGCAGCTTAGGACAGGGCGCGGGGTATGGCTACACCTTC

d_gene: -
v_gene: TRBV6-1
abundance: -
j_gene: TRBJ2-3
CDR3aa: CASSETGWHTQYF
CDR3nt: TGTGCCAGCAGTGAAACCGGGTGGCATACGCAGTATTTT

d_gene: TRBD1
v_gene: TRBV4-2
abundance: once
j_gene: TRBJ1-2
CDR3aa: CASSEVGQLNYGYTF
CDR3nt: TGTGCCAGCAGCGAGGTGGGACAGCTAAACTATGGCTACACCTTC

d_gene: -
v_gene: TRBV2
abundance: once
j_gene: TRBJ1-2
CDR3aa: CASSVLAYGYTF
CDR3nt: TGTGCCAGCTCAGTCCTAGCCTATGGCTACACCTTC

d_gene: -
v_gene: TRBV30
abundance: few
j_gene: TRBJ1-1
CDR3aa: CAWSVEEDTEAFF
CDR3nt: TGTGCCTGGTCGGTTGAAGAGGACACTGAAGCTTTCTTT

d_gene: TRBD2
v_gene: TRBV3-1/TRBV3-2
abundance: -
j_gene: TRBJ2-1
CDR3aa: CASSQDRLAGGLYNEQFF
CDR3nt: TGTGCCAGCAGCCAGGACCGACTAGCGGGGGGGCTTTACAATGAGCAGTTCTTC

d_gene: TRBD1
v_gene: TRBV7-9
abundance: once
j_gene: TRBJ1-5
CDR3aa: CASSLQGAAQPQHF
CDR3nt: TGTGCCAGCAGCTTGCAGGGGGCCGCTCAGCCCCAGCATTTT

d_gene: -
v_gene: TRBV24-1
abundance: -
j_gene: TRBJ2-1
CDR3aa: CATSGSLTSRPPYNEQFF
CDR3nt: TGTGCCACCAGTGGATCCCTGACTAGTCGGCCCCCTTACAATGAGCAGTTCTTC